The next 29 T cell receptor beta chains were all read from a single sample in a study of T cell responses to AZD1222 COVID-19 vaccine. Produced via immunoSEQ multiplex PCR; TCRdb's table is partial and in-frame only. The sample has 120,000 or so clones; over 80% are singletons. The material was peripheral blood, obtained on day 0 of AZD1222 vaccination. These receptors originate from an adult in good health.

The chain links TRBV4-3 to TRBJ2-3, with 7 bases that match TRBD2. Per the germline V gene, CDR1 is LGHNA and CDR2 is YSLEER. The V and J ends lost 4 bases and 6 bases, in that order; junction bases with no gene match: 4. The CDR3 extends over 13 amino acids. The CDR3 DNA follows: TGCGCCAGCAGCCCTAAAGCGGGGGATACGCAGTATTTT. Its translation is CASSPKAGDTQYF.

V and J are TRBV5-1 and TRBJ1-1; D is unresolved. Germline CDR1 is SGHRS and CDR2 is YFSETQ. The length of the CDR3 is 13 residues. Between the trimmed V and J ends, which lost 4 bases and 7 bases, there was a span of 14 bases. The CDR3 DNA sequence: TGCGCCAGCAGCGTGGACCATCTTGGTGAAGCTTTCTTT. Amino acids: CASSVDHLGEAFF. The full variable domain, its missing parts supplied by reference TRBV5-1 and TRBJ1-1, is KAGVTQTPRYLIKTRGQQVTLSCSPISGHRSVSWYQQTPGQGLQFLFEYFSETQRNKGNFPGRFSGRQFSNSRSEMNVSTLELGDSALYLCASSVDHLGEAFFGQGTRLTVV.

The chain carries TRBV27 and TRBJ2-1; 14 bases are shared with TRBD2. Germline CDR1 MNHEY, CDR2 SMNVEV (reference sequence). The CDR3 sequence is 19 residues long. Trimming removed 5 bases from V and 8 bases from J; junction bases left unmatched: 17. The CDR3 DNA is TGTGCCAGCAGTCCGATTATTAGAGGACTAGCGGGGGGCGAGTATGAGCAGTTCTTC. It is translated as CASSPIIRGLAGGEYEQFF.

The rearrangement links TRBV6-6 to TRBJ1-2; D is undetermined. This CDR3 is built from 15 residues. Per germline, CDR1 MNHNY and CDR2 SVGAGI (reference sequence). V was clipped by 2 bases and J by 10 bases, with 20 bases between them. The CDR3 region has the DNA TGTGCCAGCAGTTACGGGTTCGAGAGCAAAGACGTCTACACCTTC. Translating gives CASSYGFESKDVYTF.

This chain connects TRBV7-9 to TRBJ1-5, with D possibly being TRBD1 (6 bases). This CDR3 is built from 17 residues. V lost 1 base and J lost 5, with 18 bases in between. Germline V gene sequence: CDR1 SEHNR, CDR2 FQNEAQ (reference sequence). Here the CDR3 reads CASSLDGQGREYQPQHF. CDR3 DNA: TGTGCCAGCAGCTTAGACGGGCAGGGGCGGGAATATCAGCCCCAGCATTTT.

This chain connects TRBV19 to TRBJ1-2, with 12 bases that match TRBD1. This CDR3 has 16 residues. Germline-derived CDR1 and CDR2 are LNHDA and SQIVND (reference sequence). The trim removed 0 bases at V and 7 bases at J, leaving 6 bases unmatched. CDR3 in amino acids: CASSIDGTGGKVGYTF. DNA of the CDR3: TGTGCCAGTAGTATAGATGGGACAGGGGGCAAGGTTGGCTACACCTTC. The variable domain in full, completed from reference TRBV19 and TRBJ1-2, reads DGGITQSPKYLFRKEGQNVTLSCEQNLNHDAMYWYRQDPGQGLRLIYYSQIVNDFQKGDIAEGYSVSREKKESFPLTVTSAQKNPTAFYLCASSIDGTGGKVGYTFGSGTRLTVV.

The V gene is TRBV7-9, the J gene TRBJ2-7, with 9 bases identical to TRBD2. The germline CDR1 and CDR2 sequences are SEHNR and FQNEAQ (reference sequence). V lost 5 bases, J lost 3 bases, and 8 bases stayed unmatched. This CDR3 is built from 15 residues. CDR3 amino acids: CASSLRLAGHYEQYF. CDR3 coding DNA: TGTGCCAGCAGCCTTAGGCTAGCGGGACACTACGAGCAGTACTTC.

The chain employs TRBV10-1 and TRBJ1-1; no clear D. The ends were cut back, 5 bases at V and 0 bases at J, with 7 bases in the middle. The CDR3 is made up of 13 amino acids. The V gene's germline CDR1 is WNHNN and CDR2 SYGVQD (reference sequence). CDR3 region: CASSYSMNTEAFF. The CDR3 DNA follows: TGCGCCAGCAGTTATAGCATGAACACTGAAGCTTTCTTT.

This clone came up once. The V call is TRBV7-2, the J call TRBJ2-1; D may be TRBD1 (5 bases). Germline assignment: CDR1 SGHTA and CDR2 FQGNSA. The V end was cut by 5 bases, the J end by 7 bases, with 12 bases between. The CDR3 covers 13 residues. The CDR3 loop reads CASSRKDNNEQFF. The CDR3, as DNA: TGTGCCAGCAGCCGAAAGGACAATAATGAGCAGTTCTTC.

The chain combines TRBV5-4 with TRBJ1-2; D remains ambiguous. The germline V gene has CDR1 SGHNT and CDR2 YYREEE (reference sequence). Trimming stripped 1 base from V and 8 bases from J, with 9 bases between. This CDR3 has 12 residues. CDR3 sequence: CASSLHQGGYTF. In DNA form, the CDR3 reads TGTGCCAGCAGCTTGCATCAAGGGGGCTACACCTTC.

This rearrangement joins TRBV6-5 to TRBJ1-6; unclear D gene. CDR1 is MNHEY, CDR2 SVGAGI, per germline. The CDR3 is made up of 15 amino acids. Trimming left V 2 bases short and J 0 bases short, with 5 bases between. The CDR3 coding sequence is TGTGCCAGCAGTTACGGTAGCTCCTATAATTCACCCCTCCACTTT. Translating gives CASSYGSSYNSPLHF.

V gene TRBV20-1 combines with J gene TRBJ2-5; TRBD1 matches at 8 bases. This CDR3 contains 11 residues. CDR1 is DFQATT and CDR2 is SNEGSKA in the germline V gene (reference sequence). With 7 bases clipped from V and 2 bases from J, the junction kept 0 bases outside the gene matches. The CDR3: CSGQGQETQYF. CDR3 DNA: TGCAGTGGACAGGGGCAAGAGACCCAGTACTTC.

J is TRBJ2-7 and V is TRBV28; 13 bases are a match to TRBD2. V was pared by 3 bases and J by 7 bases, with 6 bases of the junction left unmatched. The CDR3 loop spans 15 amino acids. Per germline, CDR1 MDHEN and CDR2 SYDVKM. The CDR3 reads CASSFGTSGMGEQYF. In nucleotides, the CDR3 is TGTGCCAGCAGTTTTGGGACTAGCGGGATGGGAGAGCAGTACTTC.

The V gene is TRBV6-5, the J gene TRBJ1-1; D is unresolved. The V and J ends lost 5 bases and 5 bases respectively, with 6 bases between them. CDR1 and CDR2 (germline): MNHEY, SVGAGI. The CDR3 is made up of 11 amino acids. CDR3 amino acids: CASSTVTEAFF. DNA of the CDR3: TGTGCCAGCAGTACCGTGACTGAAGCTTTCTTT.

The V and J genes are TRBV10-2 and TRBJ2-1; no clear D gene. The V end lost 4 bases, the J end lost 0 bases, and 7 bases lay between the germline ends. CDR3 length: 14 residues. Germline loops: CDR1 WSHSY, CDR2 SAAADI. CDR3 protein: CASSASSSYNEQFF. CDR3 DNA: TGCGCCAGCAGTGCCTCGAGCTCCTACAATGAGCAGTTCTTC.

This sequence joins TRBV5-5 and TRBJ1-3; D unresolved. The V end was cut by 0 bases, the J end by 4 bases, with 8 bases between. This CDR3 is 14 amino acids long. Germline V gene lookup returns CDR1 SGHKS and CDR2 YYEKEE (reference sequence). The DNA of the CDR3 is TGTGCCAGCAGCTTGGCAGTGGACGGAAACACCATATATTTT. This sequence encodes CASSLAVDGNTIYF. Complete variable domain (other parts from reference TRBV5-5 and TRBJ1-3): DAGVTQSPTHLIKTRGQQVTLRCSPISGHKSVSWYQQVLGQGPQFIFQYYEKEERGRGNFPDRFSARQFPNYSSELNVNALLLGDSALYLCASSLAVDGNTIYFGEGSWLTVV.

This clone was seen repeatedly, ten times or more. The rearrangement uses TRBV6-5 and TRBJ2-7; D not certain. CDR1 MNHEY and CDR2 SVGAGI come from the germline V gene. CDR3 length: 16 amino acids. Trimming left V 4 bases short and J 2 bases short, with 18 bases between. The CDR3 DNA reads as TGTGCCAGCAGTTCCGGTCTCCCTGACGTGGCCTACGAGCAGTACTTC. Protein: CASSSGLPDVAYEQYF.

The genes are TRBV27 and TRBJ1-4; 11 positions match TRBD1. The V gene end was trimmed by 3 bases and the J gene end by 7 bases; junction bases not matched to a gene: 4. There are 15 residues in the CDR3. In germline, CDR1 is MNHEY, CDR2 SMNVEV (reference sequence). The DNA for the CDR3 is TGTGCCAGCAGTTTTCGGACAGGGGGCCGTGAAAAACTGTTTTTT. Its translation is CASSFRTGGREKLFF.

This rearrangement joins TRBV9 to TRBJ1-2; TRBD1 agrees at 7 bases. The CDR3 extends over 13 amino acids. V trimming: 4 bases; J trimming: 4 bases; junction bases outside the gene matches: 4. The germline V gene encodes CDR1 SGDLS and CDR2 YYNGEE. CDR3 protein: CASSTGQSYGYTF. The CDR3 region has the DNA TGTGCCAGCAGCACGGGACAGAGCTATGGCTACACCTTC.

The gene calls are TRBV27 and TRBJ1-5; tentatively, D is TRBD1 (6 bases). The length of the CDR3 is 14 residues. The germline gives CDR1 MNHEY, CDR2 SMNVEV (reference sequence). Trimming cost V 2 bases and J 4 bases, with 9 bases left between them. CDR3 nucleotide sequence: TGTGCCAGCAGTTTACAGGGGTTTAATCAGCCCCAGCATTTT. Amino acids: CASSLQGFNQPQHF.

The chain combines TRBV28 with TRBJ2-7, with D uncertain. V dropped 7 bases and J dropped 4 bases, with 8 bases sitting between them. Germline values: CDR1 MDHEN, CDR2 SYDVKM. The CDR3 totals 11 residues. CDR3 nucleotide sequence: TGTGCCAGCACCCAGGAGTACGAGCAGTACTTC. Translated: CASTQEYEQYF.

The chain employs TRBV2 and TRBJ2-3; perhaps TRBD1 as D (6 bases). V shed 7 bases and J shed 3 bases, with 14 bases lying between them. CDR3 length equals 14 residues. From germline, CDR1 is SNHLY and CDR2 FYNNEI. The CDR3, as DNA: TGTGCCAGCATTCGGGCAGGGGAAACAGATACGCAGTATTTT. The encoded protein is CASIRAGETDTQYF.

The chain recombines TRBV27 with TRBJ1-1; D gene ambiguous. This CDR3 region has 13 residues. Trimming stripped 7 bases from V and 1 base from J, with 10 bases between. CDR1 and CDR2 from the germline V gene are MNHEY and SMNVEV (reference sequence). The CDR3 spells CASMSPANTEAFF. The DNA for the CDR3 is TGTGCCAGCATGAGCCCAGCGAACACTGAAGCTTTCTTT.

The V call is TRBV30, the J call TRBJ1-2, with 10 bases lining up with TRBD1. V was clipped by 4 bases and J by 2 bases; unmatched bases: 4. The length of the CDR3 is 14 residues. Germline CDR1 GTSNPN, CDR2 SVGIG (reference sequence). The CDR3 here is CAWNTGQGNYGYTF. The CDR3 DNA sequence: TGTGCCTGGAACACGGGACAGGGGAACTATGGCTACACCTTC.

CDR3 nucleotide sequence: TGTGCCAGCAGCTCTTTAGCGGCCAGCTCCTACAATGAGCAGTTCTTC. Translation: CASSSLAASSYNEQFF. The chain has TRBV7-9 and TRBJ2-1; weak D call: TRBD2 (6 bases). Trimming took 4 bases from V and 0 from J, leaving 13 bases between them. Per germline, CDR1 SEHNR and CDR2 FQNEAQ (reference sequence). The CDR3 runs 16 residues.

This sequence joins TRBV6-5 and TRBJ1-1, with a possible D match to TRBD1 (6 bases). The CDR3 extends over 11 amino acids. Germline lookup yields CDR1 MNHEY and CDR2 SVGAGI. Trimming pared 7 bases from V and 10 bases from J, leaving 13 bases between. The CDR3 region is CASNHRVPAFF. The CDR3 DNA is TGTGCCAGCAATCACAGGGTTCCAGCTTTCTTT.

This chain connects TRBV29-1 to TRBJ2-5, with 10 positions matching TRBD2. CDR1 and CDR2 (germline): SQVTM, ANQGSEA. The J segment lost 2 bases and the V segment lost 3 bases, leaving 6 bases of the junction unmatched. The CDR3 consists of 15 residues. The CDR3 sequence: CSVEASGGPQETQYF. The CDR3 DNA sequence: TGCAGCGTTGAGGCTAGCGGGGGACCTCAAGAGACCCAGTACTTC. The full variable domain, with the rest looked up from reference TRBV29-1 and TRBJ2-5, is SAVISQKPSRDICQRGTSLTIQCQVDSQVTMMFWYRQQPGQSLTLIATANQGSEATYESGFVIDKFPISRPNLTFSTLTVSNMSPEDSSIYLCSVEASGGPQETQYFGPGTRLLVL.

The chain recombines TRBV18 with TRBJ1-2, with no clear D. V lost 2 bases and J 5 bases, leaving 12 bases between the germline ends. The CDR3 is 14 residues long. The V gene's germline CDR1 is KGHSH and CDR2 LQKENI. CDR3 DNA sequence: TGTGCCAGCTCACCAATATCTGTCAGTTATGGCTACACCTTC. Its translation is CASSPISVSYGYTF.

This chain uses TRBV7-2 with TRBJ1-6; 8 bases map to TRBD1. CDR1 is SGHTA, CDR2 FQGNSA, per germline. V trimming: 8 bases; J trimming: 6 bases; junction bases outside the gene matches: 9. The CDR3 length is 15 residues. Here the CDR3 DNA reads TGTGCCAGCGGTCTTGGGGACAGGAGTAATTCACCCCTCCACTTT. As protein: CASGLGDRSNSPLHF.